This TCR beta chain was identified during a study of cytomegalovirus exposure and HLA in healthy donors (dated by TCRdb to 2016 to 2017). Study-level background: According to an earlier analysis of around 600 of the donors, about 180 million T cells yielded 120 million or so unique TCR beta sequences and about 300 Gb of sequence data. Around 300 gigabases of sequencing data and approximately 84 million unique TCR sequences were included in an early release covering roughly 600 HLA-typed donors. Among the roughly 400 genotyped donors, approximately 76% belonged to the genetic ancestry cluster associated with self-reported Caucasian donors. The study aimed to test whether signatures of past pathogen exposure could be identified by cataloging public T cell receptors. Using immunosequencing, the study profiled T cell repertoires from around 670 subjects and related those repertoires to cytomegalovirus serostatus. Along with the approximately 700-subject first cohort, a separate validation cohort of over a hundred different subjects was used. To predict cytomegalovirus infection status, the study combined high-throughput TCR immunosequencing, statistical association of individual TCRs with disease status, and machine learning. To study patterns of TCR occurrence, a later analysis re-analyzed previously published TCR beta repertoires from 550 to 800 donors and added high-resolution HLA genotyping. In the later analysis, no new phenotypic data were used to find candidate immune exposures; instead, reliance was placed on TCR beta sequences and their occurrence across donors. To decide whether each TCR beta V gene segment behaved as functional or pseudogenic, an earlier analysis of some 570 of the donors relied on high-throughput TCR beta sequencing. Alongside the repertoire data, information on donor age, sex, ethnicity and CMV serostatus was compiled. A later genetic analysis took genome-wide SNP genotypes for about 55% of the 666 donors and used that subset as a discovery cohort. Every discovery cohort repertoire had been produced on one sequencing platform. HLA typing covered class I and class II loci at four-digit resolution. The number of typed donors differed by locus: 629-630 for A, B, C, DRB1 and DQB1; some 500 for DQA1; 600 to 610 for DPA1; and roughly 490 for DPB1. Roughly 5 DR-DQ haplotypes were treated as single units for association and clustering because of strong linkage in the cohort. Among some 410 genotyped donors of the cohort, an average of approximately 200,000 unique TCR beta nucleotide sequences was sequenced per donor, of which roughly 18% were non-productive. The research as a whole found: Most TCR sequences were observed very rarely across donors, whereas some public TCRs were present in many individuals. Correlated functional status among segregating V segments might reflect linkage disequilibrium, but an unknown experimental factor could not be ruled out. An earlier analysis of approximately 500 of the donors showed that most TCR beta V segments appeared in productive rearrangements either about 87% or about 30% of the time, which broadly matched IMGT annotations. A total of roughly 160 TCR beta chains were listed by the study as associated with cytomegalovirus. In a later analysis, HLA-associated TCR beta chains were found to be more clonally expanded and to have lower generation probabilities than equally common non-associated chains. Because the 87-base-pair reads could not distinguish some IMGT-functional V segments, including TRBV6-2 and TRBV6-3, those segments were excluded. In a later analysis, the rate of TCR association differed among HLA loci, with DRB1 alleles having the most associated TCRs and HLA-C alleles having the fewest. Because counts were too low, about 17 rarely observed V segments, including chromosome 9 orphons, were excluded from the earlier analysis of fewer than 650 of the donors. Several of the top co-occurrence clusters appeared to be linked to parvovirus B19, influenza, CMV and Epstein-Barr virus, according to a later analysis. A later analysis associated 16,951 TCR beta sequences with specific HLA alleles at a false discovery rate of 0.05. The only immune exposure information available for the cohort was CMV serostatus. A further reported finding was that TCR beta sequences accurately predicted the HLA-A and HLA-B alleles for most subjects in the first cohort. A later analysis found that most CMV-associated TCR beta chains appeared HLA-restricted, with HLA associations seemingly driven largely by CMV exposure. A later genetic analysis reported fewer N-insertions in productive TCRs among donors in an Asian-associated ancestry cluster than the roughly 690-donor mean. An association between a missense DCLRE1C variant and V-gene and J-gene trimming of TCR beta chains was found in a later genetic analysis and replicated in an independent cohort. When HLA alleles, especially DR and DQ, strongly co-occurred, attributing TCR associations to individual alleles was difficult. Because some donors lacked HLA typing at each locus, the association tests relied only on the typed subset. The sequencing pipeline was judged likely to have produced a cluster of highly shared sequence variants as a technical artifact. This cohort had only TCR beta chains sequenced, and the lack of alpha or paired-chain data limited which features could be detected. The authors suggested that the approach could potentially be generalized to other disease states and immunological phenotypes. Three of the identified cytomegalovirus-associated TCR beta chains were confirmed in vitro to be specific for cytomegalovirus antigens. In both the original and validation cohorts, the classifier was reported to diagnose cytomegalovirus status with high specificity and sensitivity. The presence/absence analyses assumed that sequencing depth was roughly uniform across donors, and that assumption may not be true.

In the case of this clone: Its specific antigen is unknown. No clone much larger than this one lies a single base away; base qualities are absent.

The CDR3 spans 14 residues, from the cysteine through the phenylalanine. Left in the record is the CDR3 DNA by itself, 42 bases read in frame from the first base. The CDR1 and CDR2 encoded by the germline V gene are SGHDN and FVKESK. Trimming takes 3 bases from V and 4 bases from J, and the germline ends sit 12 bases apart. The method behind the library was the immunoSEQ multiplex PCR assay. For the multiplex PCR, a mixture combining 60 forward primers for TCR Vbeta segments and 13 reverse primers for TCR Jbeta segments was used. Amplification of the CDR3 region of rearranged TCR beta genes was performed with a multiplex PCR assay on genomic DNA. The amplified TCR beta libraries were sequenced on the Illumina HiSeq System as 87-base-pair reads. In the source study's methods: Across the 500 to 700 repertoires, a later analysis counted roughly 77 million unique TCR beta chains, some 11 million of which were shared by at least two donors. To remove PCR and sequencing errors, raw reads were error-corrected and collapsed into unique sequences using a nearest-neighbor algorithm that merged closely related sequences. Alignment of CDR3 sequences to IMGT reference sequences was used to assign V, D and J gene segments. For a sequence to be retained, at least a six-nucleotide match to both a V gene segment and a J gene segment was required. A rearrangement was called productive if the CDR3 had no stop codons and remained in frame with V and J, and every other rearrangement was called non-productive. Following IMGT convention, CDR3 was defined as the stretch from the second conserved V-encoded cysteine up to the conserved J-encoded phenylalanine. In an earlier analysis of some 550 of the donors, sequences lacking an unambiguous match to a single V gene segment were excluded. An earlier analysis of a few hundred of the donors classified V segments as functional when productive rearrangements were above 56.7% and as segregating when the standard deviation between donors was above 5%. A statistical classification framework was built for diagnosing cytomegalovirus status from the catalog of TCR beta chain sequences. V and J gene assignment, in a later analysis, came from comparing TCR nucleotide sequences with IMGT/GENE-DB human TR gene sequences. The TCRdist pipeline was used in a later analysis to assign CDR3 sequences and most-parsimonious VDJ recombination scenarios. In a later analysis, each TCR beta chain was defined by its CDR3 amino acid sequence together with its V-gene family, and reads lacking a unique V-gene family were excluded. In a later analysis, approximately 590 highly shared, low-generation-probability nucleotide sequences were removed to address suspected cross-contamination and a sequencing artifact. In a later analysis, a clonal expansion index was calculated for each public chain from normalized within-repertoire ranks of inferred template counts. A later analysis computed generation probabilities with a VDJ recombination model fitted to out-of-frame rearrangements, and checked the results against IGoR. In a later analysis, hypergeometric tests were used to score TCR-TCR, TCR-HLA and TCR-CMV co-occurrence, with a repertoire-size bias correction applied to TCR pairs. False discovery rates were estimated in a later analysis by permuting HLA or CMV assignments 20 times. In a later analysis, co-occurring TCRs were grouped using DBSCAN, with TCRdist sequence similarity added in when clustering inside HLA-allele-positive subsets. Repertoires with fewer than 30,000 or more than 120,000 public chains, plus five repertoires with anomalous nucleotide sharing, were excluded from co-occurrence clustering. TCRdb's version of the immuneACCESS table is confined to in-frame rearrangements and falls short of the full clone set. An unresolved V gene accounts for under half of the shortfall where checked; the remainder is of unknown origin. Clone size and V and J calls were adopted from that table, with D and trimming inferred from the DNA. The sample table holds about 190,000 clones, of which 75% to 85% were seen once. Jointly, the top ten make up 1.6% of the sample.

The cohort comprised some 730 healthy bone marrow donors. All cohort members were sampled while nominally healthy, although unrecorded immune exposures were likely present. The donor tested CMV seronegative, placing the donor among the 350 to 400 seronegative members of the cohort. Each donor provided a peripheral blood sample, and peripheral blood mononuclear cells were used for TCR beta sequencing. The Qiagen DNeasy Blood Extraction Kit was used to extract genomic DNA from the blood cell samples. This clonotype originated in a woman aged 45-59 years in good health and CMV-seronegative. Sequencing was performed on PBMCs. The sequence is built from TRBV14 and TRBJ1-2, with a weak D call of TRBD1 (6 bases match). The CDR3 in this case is CASSHHTGTYGYTF. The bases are TGTGCCAGCAGCCACCACACAGGGACCTATGGCTACACCTTC.